The next 5 T cell receptor beta chains were all read from a single sample in a study of neurological immune-mediated disorders. TCRdb reprocessed the 5' RACE reads with MiXCR, giving one entry per CDR3 protein. The sample includes approximately 80,000 distinct CDR3 sequences, about 4.5% of them seen just once. The time point here: longitudinal time-point 3. Input material: PBMCs. These receptors originate from a woman aged 60-75 years with multiple sclerosis.

This clonotype was seen at least ten times. V is TRBV20-1 and J is TRBJ2-1, with a tentative D call TRBD1 (7 bases). Germline CDR1 DFQATT, CDR2 SNEGSKA (reference sequence). There are 15 residues in the CDR3. Trimming pared 3 bases from V and 7 bases from J, leaving 19 bases between. The CDR3 loop is CSASEGALALNEQFF. The CDR3 nucleotides read TGCAGTGCTAGCGAGGGGGCGCTAGCGCTAAATGAGCAGTTCTTC.

This clonotype occurred many times. V usage is TRBV28 and J usage is TRBJ1-4; 8 bases match TRBD1. V was pared by 5 bases and J by 7 bases, with 12 bases of the junction left unmatched. CDR3 length: 16 residues. From germline, CDR1 is MDHEN and CDR2 SYDVKM. In DNA, the CDR3 is TGTGCCAGCAGTCCCCATACAGGGGGAAAGGGTGAAAAACTGTTTTTT. Translation gives CASSPHTGGKGEKLFF.

This clonotype was found many times. The chain recombines TRBV5-1 with TRBJ1-5; TRBD1 agrees at 9 bases. Trimming removed 0 bases from V and 6 bases from J; junction bases left unmatched: 4. There are 15 residues in the CDR3. The V gene's germline CDR1 is SGHRS and CDR2 YFSETQ. This chain's CDR3 is CASSLGTGDRQPQHF. Written as DNA, the CDR3 is TGCGCCAGCAGCTTGGGGACAGGGGATCGTCAGCCCCAGCATTTT.

This clonotype was observed at least ten times. V and J are TRBV7-9 and TRBJ2-3, with D perhaps TRBD1 or TRBD2 (5 bases each). The CDR3 loop spans 16 amino acids. Deletions cut 5 bases from V and 2 bases from J, with 17 bases between. CDR1 is SEHNR and CDR2 is FQNEAQ in the germline V gene (reference sequence). The DNA of the CDR3 is TGTGCCAGCAGCCCCGACACGGGGACCTTCACAGATACGCAGTATTTT. Its translation is CASSPDTGTFTDTQYF.

This clonotype was observed at least ten times. V gene TRBV5-1 combines with J gene TRBJ2-3, with 8 bases identical to TRBD1. Germline V gives CDR1 SGHRS, CDR2 YFSETQ. The CDR3 is 15 amino acids. The trim removed 4 bases at V and 2 bases at J, leaving 6 bases unmatched. Written as DNA, the CDR3 is TGCGCCAGCAGCCCTCGGACAGGGTCCACAGATACGCAGTATTTT. Its protein is CASSPRTGSTDTQYF.